This is a list of T cell receptor beta chains from one sample in a study of blood T cell repertoires in COVID-19. TCRdb keeps only in-frame clones here, not all; method: immunoSEQ multiplex PCR. The sample yields 100,000 to 150,000 clones, 65% to 85% seen once. Sequenced: peripheral blood. The origin of the receptors is a man older than 75 with active or convalescent COVID-19. CDR3s include the opening cysteine and the closing phenylalanine or tryptophan. D genes are given only for firm matches. Rows may omit the clone size; those that give it use once, few, many or a size class.

-	TRBV6-5	-	TRBJ1-5	TGTGCCAGCAGTCCGACACATCAGCCCCAGCATTTT	CASSPTHQPQHF
-	TRBV6-5	-	TRBJ2-7	TGTGCCAGCAGTCAGGTCGTCTACGAGCAGTACTTC	CASSQVVYEQYF
-	TRBV5-8	TRBD1	TRBJ1-4	TGTGCCAGCAGCTTGGGACAGGGGAATGAAAAACTGTTTTTT	CASSLGQGNEKLFF
-	TRBV11-1	-	TRBJ2-7	TGTGCCAGCAGCCTACTATACGAGCAGTACTTC	CASSLLYEQYF
-	TRBV7-2	TRBD2	TRBJ2-7	TGTGCCAGCAGCTTAGCGGGGGGGAGCTCCTACGAGCAGTACTTC	CASSLAGGSSYEQYF
-	TRBV28	TRBD1	TRBJ2-7	TGTGCCAGCAGTAAGACAGGGACCGAGCAGTACTTC	CASSKTGTEQYF
-	TRBV10-3	-	TRBJ2-1	TGTGCCATCAGACCCGACAGTAGCTCCTACAATGAGCAGTTCTTC	CAIRPDSSSYNEQFF
-	TRBV19	-	TRBJ1-2	TGTGCCAGTAGTGAACAGGGCGGGGGCTACACCTTC	CASSEQGGGYTF
-	TRBV21-1	-	TRBJ2-3	TGTGCCAGCAGCAACTTGGTATCGGGGGGGACCACAGATACGCAGTATTTT	CASSNLVSGGTTDTQYF
-	TRBV10-3	TRBD1	TRBJ1-1	TGTGCCATCAGGACAGGGGGCGTTGGCACTGAAGCTTTCTTT	CAIRTGGVGTEAFF
-	TRBV19	TRBD2	TRBJ2-1	TGTGCCAGTAGTATACAAGCGGGGGGGCCCTATGAGCAGTTCTTC	CASSIQAGGPYEQFF
-	TRBV28	TRBD1	TRBJ1-2	TGTGCCAGCAGTTTATCCCAAATCGGACAGGGAGGGTATGGCTACACCTTC	CASSLSQIGQGGYGYTF
-	TRBV7-2	TRBD2	TRBJ2-3	TGTGCCAGCAGCTTGACTAGCGGGGGAAACACAGATACGCAGTATTTT	CASSLTSGGNTDTQYF
few	TRBV10-3	TRBD1	TRBJ1-2	TGTGCCATCAGGGATAGCGGACAGGCCCATGGCTACACCTTC	CAIRDSGQAHGYTF
-	TRBV4-1	-	TRBJ2-5	TGCGCCAGCAGCCCTATTAGGGGGGAGACCCAGTACTTC	CASSPIRGETQYF
-	TRBV7-2	-	TRBJ1-1	TGTGCCAGCAACAGACAGGTGAACACTGAAGCTTTCTTT	CASNRQVNTEAFF
-	TRBV7-9	TRBD1	TRBJ1-2	TGTGCCAGCAGCCCCCTCTTTGGACAGGGGGCAACTAACTATGGCTACACCTTC	CASSPLFGQGATNYGYTF
few	TRBV5-8	TRBD2	TRBJ2-1	TGTGCCAGCAGCGCGGGTAGGACTAGCGGGGGCCAAAATGAGCAGTTCTTC	CASSAGRTSGGQNEQFF
-	TRBV5-1	-	TRBJ2-1	TGCGCCAGCAGTTCCCAAGGGGGGGAGTACAATGAGCAGTTCTTC	CASSSQGGEYNEQFF
-	TRBV4-3	-	TRBJ2-2	TGCGCCAGCAGCCAAGTTTTGGAGATGAACACCGGGGAGCTGTTTTTT	CASSQVLEMNTGELFF
-	TRBV24-1	-	TRBJ1-6	TGTGCCACCAGTGGGGCCCCCAATTCACCCCTCCACTTT	CATSGAPNSPLHF
-	TRBV27	-	TRBJ1-2	TGTGCCAGCAGTTACCAACGGACAGAGAACTATGGCTACACCTTC	CASSYQRTENYGYTF
-	TRBV3-1/TRBV3-2	TRBD2	TRBJ2-3	TGTGCCAGCAGCCAAGGACTACCGGGACTAACAGATACGCAGTATTTT	CASSQGLPGLTDTQYF
-	TRBV18	-	TRBJ2-5	TGTGCCAGCTCACCACCGGGCATCGGAGAGACCCAGTACTTC	CASSPPGIGETQYF
-	TRBV6-2/TRBV6-3	-	TRBJ2-5	TGTGCCAGCAGTTACTTGCAGGGAGAGACCCAGTACTTC	CASSYLQGETQYF
-	TRBV6-2/TRBV6-3	TRBD2	TRBJ2-7	TGTGCCAGCAGTTCACCCCTTTGGCGGGGGGCCTACGAGCAGTACTTC	CASSSPLWRGAYEQYF
-	TRBV7-2	TRBD2	TRBJ2-1	TGTGCCAGCAGCTTTCTAGCGGGGGGCATTTACAATGAGCAGTTCTTC	CASSFLAGGIYNEQFF
once	TRBV5-1	TRBD2	TRBJ2-5	TGCGCCAGCCTTCGAGGCGGGGGGGCCGAAGAGACCCAGTACTTC	CASLRGGGAEETQYF
-	TRBV9	TRBD2	TRBJ2-1	TGTGCCAGCAGCGCGACTCTAGCGGGGGGGCGAAATGAGCAGTTCTTC	CASSATLAGGRNEQFF
-	TRBV2	-	TRBJ2-5	TGTGCCAGCAGCGCTATGTGGGAGATCCAGACCCAGTACTTC	CASSAMWEIQTQYF
-	TRBV28	-	TRBJ1-3	TGTGCCATCACGGGGGGGCCTGGAAACACCATATATTTT	CAITGGPGNTIYF
-	TRBV19	-	TRBJ2-7	TGTGCCAGTAGTATCGGGCCTACAGGGTCCTACGAGCAGTACTTC	CASSIGPTGSYEQYF
-	TRBV5-1	TRBD1	TRBJ2-7	TGCGCCAGCAGCCCAGGGACAGGGTCGGAAGAGCAGTACTTC	CASSPGTGSEEQYF
-	TRBV6-2/TRBV6-3	TRBD1	TRBJ2-5	TGTGCCAGCAGCCCTCGGGACAGGAGGTCCCAAGAGACCCAGTACTTC	CASSPRDRRSQETQYF
-	TRBV5-6	TRBD1	TRBJ1-5	TGTGCCAGCAGCTTGGGGACAGGGATCAATCAGCCCCAGCATTTT	CASSLGTGINQPQHF
once	TRBV14	TRBD1	TRBJ2-1	TGTGCCAGCAGCCAATTTCAGGGGGCCCTCAGTGAGCAGTTCTTC	CASSQFQGALSEQFF
-	TRBV12-3/TRBV12-4	-	TRBJ1-2	TGTGCCAGCAGTTTTAGAGGGGGTGACGGCTACACCTTC	CASSFRGGDGYTF
-	TRBV29-1	TRBD1	TRBJ1-1	TGCAGCGTTGAAGCCTTGACAGGGGACCCCTACACTGAAGCTTTCTTT	CSVEALTGDPYTEAFF
-	TRBV23-1	-	TRBJ2-5	TGCGCCAGCAACGCCCCCCCCGACAGCCAAGAGACCCAGTACTTC	CASNAPPDSQETQYF
-	TRBV29-1	-	TRBJ2-5	TGCAGCGTTGGAGGCACAGGGATTTTTGAGACCCAGTACTTC	CSVGGTGIFETQYF
-	TRBV2	TRBD1	TRBJ1-4	TGTGCCAGCACCGGACAGGGGTCCCTAGGTGAAAAACTGTTTTTT	CASTGQGSLGEKLFF
-	TRBV5-4	TRBD2	TRBJ2-7	TGTGCCAGCAGCCGGCCGGCGGGGGGGCCCTACGAGCAGTACTTC	CASSRPAGGPYEQYF
-	TRBV19	-	TRBJ1-1	TGTGCCAGTAGTATGGGGGCGCGGGCTTTCTTT	CASSMGARAFF
-	TRBV7-2	TRBD1	TRBJ1-5	TGTGCCAGCACCCTACCCCGGGACAGAGAGTATCAGCCCCAGCATTTT	CASTLPRDREYQPQHF